The following is a T cell receptor (beta chain) sequence with its context. At least 6 million PBMCs were isolated per sample. The sample is drawn from a study of blood T cells in healthy people across ages. The germline V and J ends were trimmed by 7 bases and 14 bases, with 25 bases remaining between them. The CDR3 is 14 residues long. CDR1 is SGHTA, CDR2 FQGNSA, per germline. A second roughly 6 to 11 cycle PCR used barcoded and J-beta primers. Each CDR3 protein is one row after TCRdb ran MiXCR on the 5' RACE reads. The sample shows approximately 800,000 distinct CDR3 sequences, about 62% of them seen only once.

The sequence was obtained from a man between 25 and 39 years old in good health. Sequencing used blood. The chain links TRBV7-2 to TRBJ2-3, with D uncertain. The CDR3 sequence: CASKYFSGLSWSYF. The DNA of the CDR3 is TGTGCCAGCAAGTACTTCTCCGGCCTTTCATGGTCGTATTTT.